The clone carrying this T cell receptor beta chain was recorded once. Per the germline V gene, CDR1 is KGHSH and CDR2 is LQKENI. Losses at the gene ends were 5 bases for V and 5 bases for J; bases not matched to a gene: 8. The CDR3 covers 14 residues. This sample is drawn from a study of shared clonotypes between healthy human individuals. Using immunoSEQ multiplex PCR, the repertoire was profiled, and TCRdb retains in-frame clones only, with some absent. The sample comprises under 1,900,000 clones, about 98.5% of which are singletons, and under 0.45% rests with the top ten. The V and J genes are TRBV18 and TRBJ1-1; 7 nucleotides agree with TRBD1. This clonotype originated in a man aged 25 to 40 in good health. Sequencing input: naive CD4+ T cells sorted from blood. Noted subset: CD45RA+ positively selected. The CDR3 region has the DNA TGTGCCAGCTCAAAACGGGACAGTGCTACTGAAGCTTTCTTT. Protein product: CASSKRDSATEAFF.